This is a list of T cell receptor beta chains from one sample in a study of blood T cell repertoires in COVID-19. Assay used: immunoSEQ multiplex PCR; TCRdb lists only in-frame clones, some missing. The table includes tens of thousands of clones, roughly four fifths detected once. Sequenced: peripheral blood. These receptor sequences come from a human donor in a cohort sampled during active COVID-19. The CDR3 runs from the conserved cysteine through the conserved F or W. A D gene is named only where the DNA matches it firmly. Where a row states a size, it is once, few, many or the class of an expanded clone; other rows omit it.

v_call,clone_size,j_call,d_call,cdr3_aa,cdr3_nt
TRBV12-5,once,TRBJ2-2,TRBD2,CASGLVLASGGKNTGELFF,TGTGCTAGTGGTTTGGTACTGGCTAGCGGGGGCAAAAACACCGGGGAGCTGTTTTTT
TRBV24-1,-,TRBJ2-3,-,CATSDNFNTQYF,TGTGCCACCAGTGATAACTTTAATACGCAGTATTTT
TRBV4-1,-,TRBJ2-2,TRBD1,CASSKDRGSGELFF,TGCGCCAGCAGCAAAGACAGGGGGTCCGGGGAGCTGTTTTTT
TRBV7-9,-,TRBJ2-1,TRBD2,CASSSLGRGGSYNEQFF,TGTGCCAGCAGCTCACTCGGTCGGGGGGGATCCTACAATGAGCAGTTCTTC
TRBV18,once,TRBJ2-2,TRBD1,CASSRDRGQTGELFF,TGTGCCAGCTCAAGGGACAGGGGGCAGACCGGGGAGCTGTTTTTT
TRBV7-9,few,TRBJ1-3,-,CASSWSSVSGNTIYF,TGTGCCAGCAGCTGGAGCAGTGTCTCTGGAAACACCATATATTTT
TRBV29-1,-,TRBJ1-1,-,CSVQRGANTEAFF,TGCAGCGTTCAACGGGGGGCGAACACTGAAGCTTTCTTT
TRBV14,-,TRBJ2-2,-,CASSQVRVSNTGELFF,TGTGCCAGCAGCCAAGTCCGGGTTTCGAACACCGGGGAGCTGTTTTTT
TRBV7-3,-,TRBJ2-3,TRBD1,CASSVGQGITDTQYF,TGTGCCAGCAGCGTAGGACAGGGGATCACAGATACGCAGTATTTT
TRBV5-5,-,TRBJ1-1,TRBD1,CATDRTGLAATEAFF,TGTGCCACCGACCGGACAGGTCTGGCGGCGACTGAAGCTTTCTTT
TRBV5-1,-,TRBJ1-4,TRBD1,CASSLEGTAGEKLFF,TGCGCCAGCAGCTTGGAAGGGACAGCGGGTGAAAAACTGTTTTTT
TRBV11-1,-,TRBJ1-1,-,CAIGTSRLNTEAFF,TGTGCCATCGGGACTAGCAGGTTGAACACTGAAGCTTTCTTT
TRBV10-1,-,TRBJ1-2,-,CASREDSPAYGYTF,TGCGCCAGCCGGGAGGACAGCCCGGCCTATGGCTACACCTTC
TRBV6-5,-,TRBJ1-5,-,CASSPTAFGPQHF,TGTGCCAGCAGTCCTACAGCTTTCGGGCCCCAGCATTTT
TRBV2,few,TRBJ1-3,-,CASTLGRGNTIYF,TGTGCCAGTACTTTGGGGCGCGGAAACACCATATATTTT
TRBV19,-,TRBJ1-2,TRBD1,CASRWTGDGYTF,TGTGCCAGTAGATGGACAGGGGACGGCTACACCTTC
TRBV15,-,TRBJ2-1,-,CATSKRSAGSYNEQFF,TGTGCCACCAGCAAGAGATCCGCGGGCTCCTACAATGAGCAGTTCTTC
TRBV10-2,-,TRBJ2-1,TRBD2,CASSESPSGDNEQFF,TGCGCCAGCAGTGAGTCACCCAGCGGGGACAATGAGCAGTTCTTC
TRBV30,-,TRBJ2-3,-,CAWNHRFTDTQYF,TGTGCCTGGAACCACAGATTCACAGATACGCAGTATTTT
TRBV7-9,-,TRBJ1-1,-,CASSPSVTGNTEAFF,TGTGCCAGCAGCCCAAGTGTGACAGGGAACACTGAAGCTTTCTTT
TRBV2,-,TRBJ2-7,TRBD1,CASRIPGTGDYEQYF,TGTGCCAGCAGGATTCCCGGGACAGGGGACTACGAGCAGTACTTC
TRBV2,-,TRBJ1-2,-,CASRTEGYGYTF,TGTGCCAGCCGGACAGAGGGCTATGGCTACACCTTC
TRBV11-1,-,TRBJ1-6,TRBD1,CASSWDRGSAPLHF,TGTGCCAGCAGCTGGGACAGGGGGAGTGCCCCCCTCCACTTT
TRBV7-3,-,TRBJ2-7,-,CASSFSRYEQYF,TGTGCCAGCAGCTTCTCGAGGTACGAGCAGTACTTC
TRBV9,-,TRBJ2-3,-,CASSPGDTQYF,TGTGCCAGCTCACCGGGGGATACGCAGTATTTT
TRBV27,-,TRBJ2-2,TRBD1,CASRARTGGGTGELFF,TGTGCCAGCAGGGCAAGGACAGGGGGGGGGACCGGGGAGCTGTTTTTT
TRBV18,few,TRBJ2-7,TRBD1,CASSPPQQGGGEQYF,TGTGCCAGCTCACCACCCCAACAGGGGGGAGGCGAGCAGTACTTC
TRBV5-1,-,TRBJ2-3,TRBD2,CASSPDGTSVTDTQYF,TGCGCCAGCAGCCCTGACGGGACTAGCGTCACAGATACGCAGTATTTT
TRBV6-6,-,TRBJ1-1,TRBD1,CASSYSASTGEEAFF,TGTGCCAGCAGTTACTCCGCATCGACAGGGGAGGAAGCTTTCTTT
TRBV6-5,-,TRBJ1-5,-,CASSFTGRGRQPQHF,TGTGCCAGCAGTTTTACGGGGCGCGGGAGGCAGCCCCAGCATTTT
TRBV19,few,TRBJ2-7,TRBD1,CASSIGAGGNEQYF,TGTGCCAGTAGTATAGGGGCAGGGGGCAACGAGCAGTACTTC
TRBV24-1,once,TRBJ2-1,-,CATSRGASNEQFF,TGTGCCACCAGTCGGGGGGCTAGCAATGAGCAGTTCTTC
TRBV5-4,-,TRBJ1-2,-,CASSSLTGRGYTF,TGTGCCAGCAGCTCCTTAACGGGGAGAGGCTACACCTTC
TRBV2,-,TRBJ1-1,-,CASTLVGQNTEAFF,TGTGCCAGCACCCTCGTGGGCCAGAACACTGAAGCTTTCTTT
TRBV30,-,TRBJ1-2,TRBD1,CAWGPGQDYGYTF,TGTGCCTGGGGCCCGGGACAGGACTATGGCTACACCTTC
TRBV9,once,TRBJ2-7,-,CASSVRETEQYF,TGTGCCAGCAGTGTTCGGGAGACGGAGCAGTACTTC
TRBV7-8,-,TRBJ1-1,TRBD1,CASSRVPGQGASRDTEAFF,TGTGCCAGCAGCCGTGTACCGGGACAGGGGGCTTCTAGGGACACTGAAGCTTTCTTT
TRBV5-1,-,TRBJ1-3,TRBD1,CASSLTPGQRSTIYF,TGCGCCAGCAGCTTGACTCCGGGACAGAGGAGCACCATATATTTT